The entry below gives a single TCR beta chain sequence along with its context. Its antigen is undetermined. Naive CD8 isolation took CD45RO-negative cells positively selected for CCR7 and excluded terminally differentiated effector memory CD45RA+ cells. Germline V gene data show CDR1 as MDHEN and CDR2 as SYDVKM. J was trimmed by 7 bases and V by 5 bases; bases with no gene match: 8. The CDR3 length is 14 residues. The sample belongs to a study of shared clonotypes between healthy human individuals. Study-level background: Per-donor plates numbered three CD4 naive, three CD4 memory, two CD8 naive and one CD8 memory. Study findings and constraints: Relative to their counterparts shared across all four donors, non-shared clonotypes exhibited diminished generation probabilities. Naive subsets tended to show greater estimated richness than memory subsets. In a handful of donors, around 5% of naive CD4 clonotypes appeared in common.

TCRdb keeps only in-frame clones here, not all; method: immunoSEQ multiplex PCR. This sample has hundreds of thousands of clones, with about 96% found just once. The TCR sequence derives from a woman in her 30s in good health. The chain combines TRBV28 with TRBJ1-2; 9 bases are a match to TRBD1. The sequenced sample consisted of naive CD8+ T cells sorted from blood. The CDR3 bases are TGTGCCAGCAGTACCCCGGGACAGGGCTCTGGCTACACCTTC. Translating it yields CASSTPGQGSGYTF.